A single sample gave rise to the 24 T cell receptor beta chains below, sequenced in a study of T cells in Graves' hyperthyroidism and ophthalmopathy. The TCR beta CDR3 regions underwent amplification using RNA transcripts as the source. Initially, a first-round RT-PCR of the TCR CDR3 employed the HTBI primer set. TCRdb processed the multiplex PCR reads anew with MiXCR; each CDR3 protein has one entry. The sample records some 490,000 distinct CDR3 sequences, approximately 16% being singletons. What was sequenced was blood. These receptors came from a woman under 40 with Graves' ophthalmopathy.

CDR3 amino acids: CASSGQGVVGGANVLTF. CDR3 nucleotide sequence: TGTGCCAGCAGCGGACAGGGGGTGGTTGGTGGGGCCAACGTCCTGACTTTC. J is TRBJ2-6 and V is TRBV5-5; 10 positions match TRBD1. Trimming cost V 4 bases and J 3 bases; bases outside gene matches: 7. The CDR3 has 17 amino acids. Germline CDR1 is SGHKS and CDR2 is YYEKEE (reference sequence). The variable domain in full, with the rest retrieved from reference TRBV5-5 and TRBJ2-6, is DAGVTQSPTHLIKTRGQQVTLRCSPISGHKSVSWYQQVLGQGPQFIFQYYEKEERGRGNFPDRFSARQFPNYSSELNVNALLLGDSALYLCASSGQGVVGGANVLTFGAGSRLTVL.

This clonotype was picked up many times. This chain connects TRBV7-2 to TRBJ2-1; TRBD2 might be the D (6 bases). Germline CDR1 reads SGHTA; CDR2 reads FQGNSA. CDR3 length: 14 residues. V lost 3 bases, J lost 6 bases, and 12 bases lay in between. DNA for the CDR3: TGTGCCAGCAGCTTTAAAACGGGACTCAATGAGCAGTTCTTC. Amino acids: CASSFKTGLNEQFF.

This clonotype was counted many times. The chain uses TRBV15 and TRBJ1-5, with D hard to call. This CDR3 contains 12 residues. V was shortened by 5 bases and J by 5 bases, with 7 bases between the two germline ends. CDR1 is LNHNV, CDR2 YYDKDF, per germline (reference sequence). The CDR3 DNA is TGTGCCACCAGCTACGGACATCAGCCCCAGCATTTT. Translation: CATSYGHQPQHF.

In this sample, this clonotype turned up many times. Here the CDR3 reads CASTLWGQGDEKLFF. The DNA of the CDR3 is TGTGCCAGCACCTTATGGGGACAGGGTGACGAAAAACTGTTTTTT. The chain is built from TRBV3-1 and TRBJ1-4; 9 nucleotides align to TRBD1. This CDR3 comprises 15 residues. The V and J ends lost 7 bases and 8 bases, in that order; junction bases with no gene match: 11. Germline V gene lookup returns CDR1 LGHDT and CDR2 YNNKEL (reference sequence). Using reference TRBV3-1 and TRBJ1-4 for the parts outside the CDR3, the full variable domain is DTAVSQTPKYLVTQMGNDKSIKCEQNLGHDTMYWYKQDSKKFLKIMFSYNNKELIINETVPNRFSPKSPDKAHLNLHINSLELGDSAVYFCASTLWGQGDEKLFFGSGTQLSVL.

With respect to this clonotype: A read error may explain this, as a much larger clone is one base away. V gene TRBV28 combines with J gene TRBJ2-2; D is undetermined. Germline loops: CDR1 MDHEN, CDR2 SYDVKM. V was clipped by 5 bases and J by 9 bases, with 10 bases between them. The CDR3 consists of 12 residues. Written as DNA, the CDR3 is TGTGCCAGCAGTCTCGTGTGGTGGGAGCTGTTTTTT. The encoded protein is CASSLVWWELFF.

In this sample, this clonotype turned up many times. This chain's CDR3 is CASSEIGTGGYEQYF. The CDR3 DNA follows: TGTGCCAGCAGTGAAATCGGGACAGGGGGCTACGAGCAGTACTTC. This rearrangement joins TRBV6-1 to TRBJ2-7; 11 positions match TRBD1. From germline, CDR1 is MNHNS and CDR2 SASEGT. Trimming took 2 bases from V and 3 from J; bases not matched to a gene: 3. The CDR3 has 15 amino acids.

The J gene is TRBJ2-1, the V gene TRBV5-8; TRBD1 might be the D (5 bases). CDR3 size: 16 residues. Trimming pared 3 bases from V and 0 bases from J, leaving 13 bases between. The V gene's germline CDR1 is SGHTS and CDR2 YDEGEE. The CDR3 DNA sequence: TGTGCCAGCAGCTCCTGGGGCTCCAGCTCCTACAATGAGCAGTTCTTC. This gives the protein CASSSWGSSSYNEQFF.

In its sample, this clonotype was seen many times. The chain uses TRBV2 and TRBJ2-5; no clear D gene. V was cut by 4 bases and J by 2 bases, with 14 bases left in between. In germline, CDR1 is SNHLY, CDR2 FYNNEI. The CDR3 is 15 residues long. The chain's CDR3 is CASSVNRQTQETQYF. DNA of the CDR3: TGTGCCAGCAGTGTTAATCGGCAGACACAAGAGACCCAGTACTTC.

The V call is TRBV4-3, the J call TRBJ2-6; D might be TRBD1 (6 bases). Between the trimmed V and J ends, which lost 0 bases and 3 bases, there was a span of 18 bases. The CDR3 covers 19 residues. Germline V CDR1 and CDR2: LGHNA, YSLEER. CDR3 nucleotides: TGCGCCAGCAGCCAAGATTTAGGGCAGGGGCAAGGTGGGGCCAACGTCCTGACTTTC. It yields the protein CASSQDLGQGQGGANVLTF.

This clonotype has just one count. The V and J genes are TRBV2 and TRBJ2-1; the D is unclear. This CDR3 spans 12 amino acids. V was cut by 10 bases and J by 5 bases, with 12 bases left in between. Germline CDR1 reads SNHLY; CDR2 reads FYNNEI. In DNA form, the CDR3 reads TGTGCCACCTTCAGAGATAACAATGAGCAGTTCTTC. Its protein product is CATFRDNNEQFF.

Ten or more counts support this clonotype. The chain uses TRBV27 and TRBJ2-5; the match to TRBD2 covers 10 bases. The CDR3 spans 18 residues. V shed 0 bases, J shed 4 bases, and the junction held 11 bases outside the gene matches. Germline V gene data show CDR1 as MNHEY and CDR2 as SMNVEV (reference sequence). CDR3 nucleotide sequence: TGTGCCAGCAGTTTATCCTCTAGCGGGAGCCACCCAACAGAGACCCAGTACTTC. Translated, it gives CASSLSSSGSHPTETQYF.

The chain carries TRBV6-1 and TRBJ1-2; D is undetermined. Trimming removed 3 bases from V and 8 bases from J, with 13 bases in between. The CDR3 has 13 residues. Germline V gene lookup returns CDR1 MNHNS and CDR2 SASEGT. This CDR3 reads CASSDIYDRGYTF. CDR3 DNA sequence: TGTGCCAGCAGTGACATCTACGATAGGGGCTACACCTTC.

This clonotype was seen a few times. The genes are TRBV6-1 and TRBJ2-7; D might be TRBD1 (6 bases). The CDR3 spans 15 residues. Germline values: CDR1 MNHNS, CDR2 SASEGT. Trimming cost V 6 bases and J 5 bases, with 20 bases left between them. In DNA form, the CDR3 reads TGTGCCAGCAGGCATACCGGGACACCGATGGACGAGCAGTACTTC. As protein: CASRHTGTPMDEQYF.

This clonotype was observed at least ten times. V usage is TRBV2 and J usage is TRBJ2-7; possibly TRBD2 for D (6 bases). The germline V gene has CDR1 SNHLY and CDR2 FYNNEI. The CDR3 extends over 13 amino acids. Trimming took off 6 bases at V and 7 bases at J, with 16 bases between the two ends. The CDR3 region is CASRTTRSWEQYF. As DNA, the CDR3 is TGTGCCAGCAGGACGACTAGGTCGTGGGAGCAGTACTTC.

The gene calls are TRBV6-1 and TRBJ2-1; D is undetermined. This CDR3 region has 13 residues. The germline V and J ends were trimmed by 5 bases and 7 bases, with 12 bases remaining between them. Germline assignment: CDR1 MNHNS and CDR2 SASEGT. CDR3 sequence reads: CASSLMTANEQFF. In DNA form, the CDR3 reads TGTGCCAGCAGTCTAATGACTGCGAATGAGCAGTTCTTC.

In this sample, this clonotype turned up many times. The gene calls are TRBV12-3 or TRBV12-4 and TRBJ2-3; 8 bases fit TRBD2. The CDR3 sequence is 16 residues long. V trimming: 6 bases; J trimming: 3 bases; junction bases outside the gene matches: 11. In DNA form, the CDR3 reads TGTGCCAGCAGCCCGGTTAGCGGGAAAGCAACAGATACGCAGTATTTT. It is translated as CASSPVSGKATDTQYF.

Many counts were recorded for this clonotype. The rearrangement uses TRBV18 and TRBJ2-2; unclear D gene. Trimming removed 3 bases from V and 3 bases from J, with 8 bases in between. This CDR3 has 14 amino acids. Germline V gives CDR1 KGHSH, CDR2 LQKENI. In DNA, the CDR3 is TGTGCCAGCTCACCTCTCACAGACACCGGGGAGCTGTTTTTT. Protein product: CASSPLTDTGELFF.

This clonotype has at least ten counts. This chain uses TRBV28 with TRBJ2-3; D gene uncertain. Germline V gene lookup returns CDR1 MDHEN and CDR2 SYDVKM. V gave up 5 bases and J gave up 1 base, with 22 bases separating them. The CDR3 sequence is 18 residues long. The CDR3 nucleotides are TGTGCCAGCAGTGCCCTCAGAGCTGTGCTAGACGGCACAGATACGCAGTATTTT. As protein: CASSALRAVLDGTDTQYF.

This chain links TRBV18 with TRBJ1-6; D is unclear. The CDR3 runs to 15 residues. Germline V gives CDR1 KGHSH, CDR2 LQKENI. V lost 1 base and J lost 7, with 11 bases in between. Written as DNA, the CDR3 is TGTGCCAGCTCACCACTTCCAGGTTCCAATTCACCCCTCCACTTT. The encoded protein is CASSPLPGSNSPLHF.

This chain joins TRBV5-1 and TRBJ2-2, with D possibly being TRBD2 (5 bases). The CDR3 consists of 14 residues. V shed 4 bases and J shed 6 bases, with 13 bases lying between them. In germline, CDR1 is SGHRS, CDR2 YFSETQ. The CDR3 coding sequence is TGCGCCAGCAGCCCAACACTAGTTTCCGGGGAGCTGTTTTTT. Its translation is CASSPTLVSGELFF.

The table lists this clonotype with a few counts. The chain is built from TRBV7-9 and TRBJ2-5, with D perhaps TRBD1 (6 bases). Deletions cut 4 bases from V and 2 bases from J, with 11 bases between. The CDR3 is 14 residues long. Germline loops: CDR1 SEHNR, CDR2 FQNEAQ (reference sequence). The CDR3 DNA is TGTGCCAGCAGCTGGGGACAACAACAAGAGACCCAGTACTTC. It is translated as CASSWGQQQETQYF. The full variable domain, in which reference TRBV7-9 and TRBJ2-5 provide the parts outside the CDR3, is DTGVSQNPRHKITKRGQNVTFRCDPISEHNRLYWYRQTLGQGPEFLTYFQNEAQLEKSRLLSDRFSAERPKGSFSTLEIQRTEQGDSAMYLCASSWGQQQETQYFGPGTRLLVL.

The table lists this clonotype with a few counts. The V gene is TRBV10-3, the J gene TRBJ1-1; TRBD1 is a possible D gene (6 bases). The V gene's germline CDR1 is ENHRY and CDR2 SYGVKD. With 6 bases removed from V and 5 bases from J, the gap between germline ends came to 13 bases. The CDR3 contains 13 residues. The CDR3, as DNA: TGTGCCATCAGCCCTACAGGGATTACTGAAGCTTTCTTT. Residues: CAISPTGITEAFF.

At least ten counts were recorded for this clonotype. The rearrangement uses TRBV20-1 and TRBJ2-1; D ambiguous. V lost 3 bases and J 2 bases, leaving 14 bases between the germline ends. The CDR3 is made up of 15 amino acids. Germline CDR1 DFQATT, CDR2 SNEGSKA (reference sequence). In DNA form, the CDR3 reads TGCAGTGCTAGTTCCCTAGAGTTCCCCTACAATGAGCAGTTCTTC. Protein: CSASSLEFPYNEQFF.

This clonotype was counted only a few times. The chain combines TRBV28 with TRBJ2-3; D is unclear. The germline V gene has CDR1 MDHEN and CDR2 SYDVKM. Trimming shortened V by 3 bases and J by 6 bases, and 7 bases separated the two germline ends. This CDR3 is built from 12 residues. In nucleotides, the CDR3 is TGTGCCAGCAGTTTTGGATACGATACGCAGTATTTT. The encoded protein is CASSFGYDTQYF. Based on the CDR3 plus reference TRBV28 and TRBJ2-3, the full variable domain is DVKVTQSSRYLVKRTGEKVFLECVQDMDHENMFWYRQDPGLGLRLIYFSYDVKMKEKGDIPEGYSVSREKKERFSLILESASTNQTSMYLCASSFGYDTQYFGPGTRLTVL.